This TCR beta chain was sequenced in a study of a mutant IDH1 vaccine in newly diagnosed glioma. Study overall: The treated population exhibited a male proportion of roughly 62%, a female proportion of roughly 40%, and a mean age of roughly 41 years. Standard pretreatment was either radiotherapy, temozolomide, or, for most, radiochemotherapy with temozolomide.

The time point here: baseline, week 1 (first vaccination visit). Treatment noted: pre-vaccination baseline after standard-of-care therapy. Sequencing was performed with immunoSEQ multiplex PCR; in TCRdb, only in-frame clones are kept and a portion is missing. The table includes approximately 92,000 clones, about 83% detected once. The source of this sequence is a woman aged 45 to 65 with glioma. Sequences were derived from PBMCs, sampled from a glioma patient treated with radiotherapy, temozolomide or both.

For the CDR3, the DNA is TGTGCCAGCAGTGAAGCGAGGGGGAATTCACCCCTCCACTTT. It translates to CASSEARGNSPLHF. This chain uses TRBV6-1 with TRBJ1-6; a possible D gene is TRBD1 (6 bases). The CDR3 covers 14 residues. The V end was cut by 0 bases, the J end by 7 bases, with 7 bases between. Germline V gene data show CDR1 as MNHNS and CDR2 as SASEGT.